This T cell receptor (beta chain) was captured in a study of CD8 T cells in Susac syndrome. On this clonotype: A junction end diverges from the germline sequence, so it may reflect a read error.

CDR3 size: 15 residues. Random-hexamer reverse transcription was applied to about 0.5 to 1 ug RNA. One entry per CDR3 protein, called by TCRdb with MiXCR from the immunoSEQ multiplex PCR reads. The table records around 190,000 distinct CDR3 sequences, approximately 94% of them present only once. The source material was CD4+ T cells from PBMCs. This TCR was recovered from a human donor in good health. The chain employs TRBV12-3 or TRBV12-4 and TRBJ1-1; D may be TRBD1 (6 bases). The CDR3: CASNPSGHRKGDVIF. The CDR3 DNA is TGTGCCAGCAACCCCTCGGGACACAGGAAGGGGGACGTGATCTTT.